The 28 T cell receptor beta chains presented below share a single source sample, sequenced in a study of CD8+ T cells in alopecia areata. The treatment: oral pan-JAK inhibitor, 5-10 mg twice daily. Investigators isolated RNA and reverse transcribed it into cDNA to act as the sequencing template. The repertoire was sequenced with immunoSEQ multiplex PCR; TCRdb's copy has only in-frame clones and lacks some. Among 190,000 or so clones listed, about 62% were seen once. This specimen was CD4+ T cells sorted from blood, taken at week 24, from a patient treated with tofacitinib. Receptors originate from a human donor with alopecia areata.

The rearrangement joins TRBV4-1 to TRBJ1-2; 7 bases match TRBD1. After removal of 5 bases from V and 4 bases from J, the junction contained 4 bases not matched to a gene. This CDR3 has 13 residues. Germline lookup yields CDR1 MGHRA and CDR2 YSYEKL. The CDR3 loop reads CASSVRDSYGYTF. The CDR3 DNA reads TGCGCCAGCAGCGTCCGGGACAGCTATGGCTACACCTTC.

In this sample, this clone turned up many times. V and J are TRBV11-2 and TRBJ1-6; D not resolved. With 4 bases removed from V and 8 bases from J, the gap between germline ends came to 18 bases. Germline lookup yields CDR1 SGHAT and CDR2 FQNNGV. The CDR3 has 16 amino acids. In DNA form, the CDR3 reads TGTGCCAGCAGCTCCCTCAGATTACAGCGAGATTCACCCCTCCACTTT. Residues: CASSSLRLQRDSPLHF.

The V and J genes are TRBV4-2 and TRBJ2-1; 9 bases are shared with TRBD1. Germline CDR1 LGHNA, CDR2 YNFKEQ. The CDR3 totals 17 residues. V was clipped by 3 bases and J by 4 bases; unmatched bases: 10. This CDR3 reads CASSQASGTGSYNEQFF. The CDR3 bases are TGTGCCAGCAGCCAGGCCTCCGGGACAGGGTCTTACAATGAGCAGTTCTTC.

The chain has TRBV7-9 and TRBJ1-5; no definite D call. Trimming cost V 1 base and J 0 bases, with 7 bases left between them. The CDR3 extends over 15 amino acids. Per the germline V gene, CDR1 is SEHNR and CDR2 is FQNEAQ (reference sequence). As DNA, the CDR3 is TGTGCCAGCAGCTTAGACAGCAATAGCAATCAGCCCCAGCATTTT. Its translation: CASSLDSNSNQPQHF.

The genes are TRBV7-2 and TRBJ2-3; 7 positions agree with TRBD1. This CDR3 comprises 16 residues. Germline V gene data show CDR1 as SGHTA and CDR2 as FQGNSA. V lost 5 bases, J lost 2 bases, and 10 bases stayed unmatched. The CDR3 bases are TGTGCCAGCAGCCCCGCATGGGACAGACTCACAGATACGCAGTATTTT. Residues: CASSPAWDRLTDTQYF. The full variable domain, its missing parts supplied by reference TRBV7-2 and TRBJ2-3, is GAGVSQSPSNKVTEKGKDVELRCDPISGHTALYWYRQSLGQGLEFLIYFQGNSAPDKSGLPSDRFSAERTGGSVSTLTIQRTQQEDSAVYLCASSPAWDRLTDTQYFGPGTRLTVL.

This clone was seen a single time. J is TRBJ2-7 and V is TRBV5-1; 11 bases agree with TRBD2. Trimming cost V 0 bases and J 4 bases; bases outside gene matches: 6. CDR3 length: 16 amino acids. Germline assignment: CDR1 SGHRS and CDR2 YFSETQ. The CDR3, as DNA: TGCGCCAGCAGCTTGGGCCCGACTAGCGGGACTTACGAGCAGTACTTC. This codes for CASSLGPTSGTYEQYF.

J is TRBJ1-2 and V is TRBV27, with a tentative D call TRBD1 (6 bases). Germline V gene sequence: CDR1 MNHEY, CDR2 SMNVEV (reference sequence). This CDR3 region has 13 residues. With 3 bases removed from V and 7 bases from J, the gap between germline ends came to 12 bases. DNA of the CDR3: TGTGCCAGCAGTTTGACAGGCCGGAGTGGCTACACCTTC. This sequence encodes CASSLTGRSGYTF.

This clone was seen once. The chain carries TRBV5-1 and TRBJ2-5; possibly TRBD1 for D (6 bases). The V and J ends lost 0 bases and 5 bases respectively, with 17 bases between them. The CDR3 is 16 amino acids. Germline V gene data show CDR1 as SGHRS and CDR2 as YFSETQ. Here the CDR3 DNA reads TGCGCCAGCAGCTTGGTCGCCAGGGGAAGCTCGGAGACCCAGTACTTC. Amino acid sequence: CASSLVARGSSETQYF.

The chain is built from TRBV12-5 and TRBJ2-2; 12 nucleotides align to TRBD2. V was clipped by 4 bases and J by 3 bases; unmatched bases: 3. The germline gives CDR1 LGHNT, CDR2 FRNRAP. The CDR3 spans 16 residues. CDR3 residues: CASGYLAGGYTGELFF. DNA of the CDR3: TGTGCTAGTGGTTACCTAGCGGGAGGGTACACCGGGGAGCTGTTTTTT.

The chain combines TRBV7-3 with TRBJ2-1; 14 nucleotides match TRBD2. CDR3 length: 15 amino acids. Germline CDR1 is SGHTA and CDR2 is FQGTGA. Unmatched junction bases numbered 4, after V lost 5 bases and J lost 7 bases. CDR3 nucleotides: TGTGCCAGCAGCCCGACTAGCGGGGGGGCGAATGAGCAGTTCTTC. Amino acids: CASSPTSGGANEQFF.

J is TRBJ1-5 and V is TRBV5-6, with D possibly being TRBD1 (6 bases). CDR3 size: 14 residues. V lost 5 bases, J lost 7 bases, and 16 bases lay in between. CDR1 and CDR2 (germline): SGHDT, YYEEEE. CDR3 residues: CASSFSGGRQPQHF. The CDR3 DNA sequence: TGTGCCAGCAGTTTCTCGGGGGGCAGACAGCCCCAGCATTTT.

This chain connects TRBV14 to TRBJ1-2; tentative D call: TRBD1 (5 bases). V lost 3 bases, J lost 4 bases, and 9 bases lay in between. This CDR3 spans 13 amino acids. Germline V gene sequence: CDR1 SGHDN, CDR2 FVKESK. In DNA form, the CDR3 reads TGTGCCAGCAGCCAGACAGAGCTCTATGGCTACACCTTC. Protein product: CASSQTELYGYTF.

The chain links TRBV27 to TRBJ1-2; no firm D call. Looked up from germline, CDR1 is MNHEY and CDR2 is SMNVEV (reference sequence). Deletions cut 1 base from V and 7 bases from J, with 22 bases between. This CDR3 region has 17 residues. CDR3 protein: CASSLFSLGGVVSGYTF. CDR3 sequence (DNA): TGTGCCAGCAGTTTATTCTCCCTGGGCGGCGTGGTTAGTGGCTACACCTTC.

This chain uses TRBV2 with TRBJ2-3, with D possibly TRBD1 on 6 matching bases. In germline, CDR1 is SNHLY, CDR2 FYNNEI. V was pared by 1 base and J by 2 bases, with 16 bases between. The CDR3 is 17 amino acids. CDR3 sequence reads: CASSEVYRVRNTDTQYF. CDR3 coding DNA: TGTGCCAGCAGTGAAGTTTACAGGGTACGGAACACAGATACGCAGTATTTT.

V is TRBV23-1 and J is TRBJ2-3; 11 bases map to TRBD2. TRBV23-1 is an ORF, and what it does is uncertain. Trimming took 9 bases from V and 2 from J; bases not matched to a gene: 4. The CDR3 is made up of 14 amino acids. The CDR3 region is CARGTSGFTDTQYF. The CDR3 nucleotides are TGCGCCAGGGGGACTAGCGGATTCACAGATACGCAGTATTTT.

V and J are TRBV28 and TRBJ2-5; 7 nucleotides agree with TRBD2. The CDR3 extends over 16 amino acids. Germline CDR1 MDHEN, CDR2 SYDVKM. V trimming: 3 bases; J trimming: 11 bases; junction bases outside the gene matches: 18. The CDR3, as DNA: TGTGCCAGCAGTTTGTCCGGGAGGCAGGCTTTTCGTAAGCAGTACTTC. Translation: CASSLSGRQAFRKQYF.

This chain connects TRBV29-1 to TRBJ1-1; 7 nucleotides match TRBD1. Germline assignment: CDR1 SQVTM and CDR2 ANQGSEA. The CDR3 has 13 amino acids. V trimming: 7 bases; J trimming: 0 bases; junction bases outside the gene matches: 5. The CDR3 loop reads CSATGLMNTEAFF. As DNA, the CDR3 is TGCAGCGCGACAGGGCTCATGAACACTGAAGCTTTCTTT. The entire variable domain, with the rest obtained from reference TRBV29-1 and TRBJ1-1, is as follows: SAVISQKPSRDICQRGTSLTIQCQVDSQVTMMFWYRQQPGQSLTLIATANQGSEATYESGFVIDKFPISRPNLTFSTLTVSNMSPEDSSIYLCSATGLMNTEAFFGQGTRLTVV.

The rearrangement links TRBV25-1 to TRBJ2-3, with 8 bases that match TRBD1. There are 15 residues in the CDR3. After removal of 3 bases from V and 6 bases from J, the junction contained 8 bases not matched to a gene. Per germline, CDR1 MGHDK and CDR2 SYGVNS. The CDR3 DNA sequence: TGTGCCAGCAGTGAGCCGAGACAGGGGACGGATACGCAGTATTTT. It specifies CASSEPRQGTDTQYF.

This clone was counted between two and nine times. The rearrangement uses TRBV13 and TRBJ1-2; no clear D gene. CDR1 and CDR2 from the germline V gene are PRHDT and FYEKMQ (reference sequence). V was clipped by 0 bases and J by 2 bases, with 4 bases between them. This CDR3 spans 13 amino acids. CDR3 in amino acids: CASSLGGNYGYTF. CDR3 nucleotide sequence: TGTGCCAGCAGCTTAGGAGGGAACTATGGCTACACCTTC.

This clone occurred a few times. This rearrangement joins TRBV15 to TRBJ2-5, with D possibly TRBD2 on 6 matching bases. Per the germline V gene, CDR1 is LNHNV and CDR2 is YYDKDF (reference sequence). V lost 1 base and J 2 bases, leaving 11 bases between the germline ends. The CDR3 spans 15 residues. CDR3: CATSRAGTEQETQYF. The CDR3 bases are TGTGCCACCAGCAGAGCCGGGACTGAACAAGAGACCCAGTACTTC.

The chain employs TRBV4-2 and TRBJ2-1; TRBD2 is a possible D gene (5 bases). The CDR3 consists of 18 residues. Germline CDR1 is LGHNA and CDR2 is YNFKEQ. The V and J ends lost 0 bases and 1 base respectively, with 16 bases between them. This chain's CDR3 is CASSQDVRDPTSYNEQFF. In nucleotides, the CDR3 is TGTGCCAGCAGCCAAGATGTCCGGGATCCGACTTCCTACAATGAGCAGTTCTTC.

The rearrangement uses TRBV29-1 and TRBJ2-5; D remains ambiguous. V was cut by 4 bases and J by 3 bases, with 6 bases left in between. This CDR3 has 11 amino acids. Germline CDR1 is SQVTM and CDR2 is ANQGSEA. The chain's CDR3 is CSVGTEETQYF. The CDR3, as DNA: TGCAGCGTTGGGACGGAAGAGACCCAGTACTTC.

The chain has TRBV29-1 and TRBJ1-3; possible D gene TRBD1, 6 bases. Trimming left V 5 bases short and J 1 base short, with 9 bases between. This CDR3 comprises 13 residues. Germline loops: CDR1 SQVTM, CDR2 ANQGSEA. CDR3 sequence reads: CSVLTGSGNTIYF. CDR3 nucleotides: TGCAGCGTTTTAACAGGGTCTGGAAACACCATATATTTT.

This clone was detected a few times. The CDR3 nucleotides are TGTGCCAGCAGTTTGTCCTACGGTGAGCAGTACTTC. Protein product: CASSLSYGEQYF. J is TRBJ2-7 and V is TRBV27; D unclear. Germline CDR1 and CDR2: MNHEY and SMNVEV (reference sequence). There are 12 residues in the CDR3. V lost 3 bases and J 7 bases, leaving 10 bases between the germline ends.

The chain has TRBV7-2 and TRBJ2-1; 8 nucleotides agree with TRBD2. The germline V gene has CDR1 SGHTA and CDR2 FQGNSA. After removal of 4 bases from V and 4 bases from J, the junction contained 9 bases not matched to a gene. CDR3 size: 16 residues. CDR3 bases: TGTGCCAGCAGCTCCGACCTTAGCGGGAATTACAATGAGCAGTTCTTC. Amino acids: CASSSDLSGNYNEQFF. The full variable domain, its missing parts supplied by reference TRBV7-2 and TRBJ2-1, is GAGVSQSPSNKVTEKGKDVELRCDPISGHTALYWYRQSLGQGLEFLIYFQGNSAPDKSGLPSDRFSAERTGGSVSTLTIQRTQQEDSAVYLCASSSDLSGNYNEQFFGPGTRLTVL.

This chain links TRBV7-9 with TRBJ2-4; tentatively, D is TRBD1 or TRBD2 (5 bases each). CDR1 is SEHNR, CDR2 FQNEAQ, per germline (reference sequence). Trimming removed 3 bases from V and 10 bases from J, with 19 bases in between. This CDR3 has 15 amino acids. The CDR3 DNA follows: TGTGCCAGCAGCTTTGTAACGGCTAGGGACGGGATTCAGTACTTC. Translated, it gives CASSFVTARDGIQYF.

This clone appeared a few times. This rearrangement joins TRBV4-3 to TRBJ2-2; TRBD2 matches at 13 bases. The ends lost 3 bases at V and 5 bases at J; junction bases unmatched: 6. The CDR3 is 17 residues long. CDR1 and CDR2 (germline): LGHNA, YSLEER. This CDR3 is CASSQIGLAGATGELFF. The CDR3 DNA follows: TGCGCCAGCAGCCAGATCGGACTAGCGGGGGCGACCGGGGAGCTGTTTTTT.

This clone was seen once. The chain couples TRBV6-5 to TRBJ1-2; D is unresolved. Deletions cut 7 bases from V and 0 bases from J, with 6 bases between. The CDR3 is made up of 12 amino acids. CDR1 and CDR2 (germline): MNHEY, SVGAGI. This CDR3 is CASTKPNYGYTF. CDR3 DNA sequence: TGTGCCAGCACGAAACCTAACTATGGCTACACCTTC.